This T cell receptor beta chain was recorded in a study of CD8 T cells in ankylosing spondylitis. From the 5' RACE reads, TCRdb called clonotypes with MiXCR, one entry per CDR3 protein. The sample carries approximately 350,000 distinct CDR3 sequences, roughly 15% recorded once. The CDR3 extends over 14 amino acids. The J segment lost 3 bases and the V segment lost 6 bases, leaving 6 bases of the junction unmatched. General study points: Researchers reportedly found disease-linked clones significantly enriched in matched ankylosing spondylitis synovial fluid.

This clonotype was picked up a small number of times. Its antigen is undetermined. The chain carries TRBV12-3 or TRBV12-4 and TRBJ2-7; 9 bases line up with TRBD1. The sequenced sample was blood, either unsorted or a sorted T cell fraction (not recorded which). The clonotype comes from a male donor with ankylosing spondylitis or in good health (not recorded which). In DNA, the CDR3 is TGTGCCAGCAGAGCAAGGGACAGGGTCTACGAGCAGTACTTC. Its protein product is CASRARDRVYEQYF.